The next 21 T cell receptor beta chains were all read from a single sample in a study of control samples from healthy donors and cancer patients (dated by TCRdb to the early 2020s). Library preparation employed the immunoSEQ multiplex PCR assay. TCRdb limited this immuneACCESS table to in-frame rearrangements with V and J called. A share of clones is missing; checked studies link under half to unresolved V genes, and the rest is unexplained. The sample data list under 100,000 clones, and 85% to 95% of these were observed just once. Of the sample, about 1.5% is held by the ten largest clones. Sequencing was performed on blood. These receptor sequences come from a woman aged 25-40 years in good health.

The chain carries TRBV24-1 and TRBJ2-1; TRBD2 matches 13 bases. J gave up 2 bases and V 2 bases, and 8 bases lay outside the gene matches. The germline CDR1 and CDR2 sequences are KGHDR and SFDVKD. This CDR3 has 19 amino acids. CDR3 nucleotide sequence: TGTGCCACCAGTGATTCCTCAGTGGGGACTAGCGGGACCTACAATGAGCAGTTCTTC. The encoded protein is CATSDSSVGTSGTYNEQFF.

The rearrangement uses TRBV11-3 and TRBJ2-1; 7 bases fit TRBD2. Germline V gene lookup returns CDR1 SGHNT and CDR2 YENEEA. There are 14 residues in the CDR3. With 4 bases clipped from V and 7 bases from J, the junction kept 7 bases outside the gene matches. This CDR3 is CASSSPGRMNEQFF. For the CDR3, the DNA is TGTGCCAGCAGCTCCCCCGGGAGGATGAATGAGCAGTTCTTC.

The genes are TRBV7-2 and TRBJ2-5; D remains unclear. The CDR3 has 14 amino acids. V was shortened by 0 bases and J by 3 bases, with 8 bases between the two germline ends. Looked up from germline, CDR1 is SGHTA and CDR2 is FQGNSA. The CDR3 coding sequence is TGTGCCAGCAGCTTAGCGGTTAGTAAAGAGACCCAGTACTTC. This gives the protein CASSLAVSKETQYF.

This chain connects TRBV20-1 to TRBJ2-7; possibly TRBD1 or TRBD2 for D (6 bases each). Trimming left V 4 bases short and J 4 bases short, with 14 bases between. The CDR3 runs to 13 residues. Germline V gene sequence: CDR1 DFQATT, CDR2 SNEGSKA (reference sequence). For the CDR3, the DNA is TGCAGTGCTATTGAGGGGGGCGGTTACGAGCAGTACTTC. Translated: CSAIEGGGYEQYF.

J is TRBJ2-1 and V is TRBV4-1; D possibly corresponds to TRBD1 (5 bases). Trimming took off 3 bases at V and 6 bases at J, with 12 bases between the two ends. The CDR3 has 14 amino acids. CDR1 is MGHRA and CDR2 is YSYEKL in the germline V gene. As DNA, the CDR3 is TGCGCCAGCAGCCATCCGGACAACAGCAATGAGCAGTTCTTC. Translation: CASSHPDNSNEQFF.

This rearrangement joins TRBV28 to TRBJ1-1, with D tentatively TRBD1 (6 bases). This CDR3 is built from 15 residues. CDR1 MDHEN and CDR2 SYDVKM come from the germline V gene. V lost 9 bases, J lost 6 bases, and 23 bases lay in between. The CDR3 is CARRVNRVGKAEAFF. DNA of the CDR3: TGTGCCAGACGGGTAAACAGGGTTGGGAAGGCTGAAGCTTTCTTT. The whole variable domain, filled in from reference TRBV28 and TRBJ1-1, reads DVKVTQSSRYLVKRTGEKVFLECVQDMDHENMFWYRQDPGLGLRLIYFSYDVKMKEKGDIPEGYSVSREKKERFSLILESASTNQTSMYLCARRVNRVGKAEAFFGQGTRLTVV.

This chain joins TRBV2 and TRBJ1-2; 8 nucleotides match TRBD1. Losses at the gene ends were 6 bases for V and 4 bases for J; bases not matched to a gene: 7. Per germline, CDR1 SNHLY and CDR2 FYNNEI. The CDR3 spans 14 residues. The CDR3, as DNA: TGTGCCAGCAGCCTAGGACAGGGTGGCTATGGCTACACCTTC. It specifies CASSLGQGGYGYTF.

The gene calls are TRBV28 and TRBJ1-1; D is perhaps TRBD1 (5 bases). Trimming removed 3 bases at V and 9 bases at J, with 14 bases between. Germline V gene sequence: CDR1 MDHEN, CDR2 SYDVKM. The CDR3 totals 13 residues. The CDR3 region has the DNA TGTGCCAGCAGTTTGACCCAGGGTGGGAAAGCTTTCTTT. Residues: CASSLTQGGKAFF.

V is TRBV29-1 and J is TRBJ1-1, with 7 bases aligning to TRBD1. CDR1 and CDR2 from the germline V gene are SQVTM and ANQGSEA. The CDR3 is made up of 14 amino acids. V lost 3 bases, J lost 5 bases, and 9 bases stayed unmatched. The CDR3 region is CSVDLFTGATEAFF. The DNA for the CDR3 is TGCAGCGTTGACCTGTTTACAGGGGCTACTGAAGCTTTCTTT.

This clone was detected only once. The chain has TRBV5-1 and TRBJ1-1; D may be TRBD1 (6 bases). Germline-derived CDR1 and CDR2 are SGHRS and YFSETQ. CDR3 length: 15 residues. The V and J ends lost 3 bases and 0 bases respectively, with 12 bases between them. The CDR3 sequence: CASSWSGQMNTEAFF. The CDR3 DNA sequence: TGCGCCAGCAGCTGGTCTGGACAGATGAACACTGAAGCTTTCTTT.

This chain connects TRBV5-5 to TRBJ2-7; D is possibly TRBD1 (6 bases). V lost 5 bases, J lost 1 base, and 10 bases lay in between. CDR1 SGHKS and CDR2 YYEKEE come from the germline V gene (reference sequence). The CDR3 totals 13 residues. The CDR3 is CASRYRVSYEQYF. The CDR3 DNA reads as TGTGCCAGCAGATACAGGGTTTCCTACGAGCAGTACTTC.

This clone occurred once. The chain joins TRBV2 to TRBJ2-7; perhaps TRBD2 as D (6 bases). Germline values: CDR1 SNHLY, CDR2 FYNNEI. The ends were cut back, 6 bases at V and 4 bases at J, with 16 bases in the middle. The CDR3 extends over 14 amino acids. The CDR3 DNA is TGTGCCAGCAGGGGAGGCGGGATAGGGTACGAGCAGTACTTC. As protein: CASRGGGIGYEQYF. Variable domain in full (rest from reference TRBV2 and TRBJ2-7): EPEVTQTPSHQVTQMGQEVILRCVPISNHLYFYWYRQILGQKVEFLVSFYNNEISEKSEIFDDQFSVERPDGSNFTLKIRSTKLEDSAMYFCASRGGGIGYEQYFGPGTRLTVT.

The chain has TRBV5-1 and TRBJ2-1; 7 positions agree with TRBD2. The CDR3 runs to 12 residues. Germline values: CDR1 SGHRS, CDR2 YFSETQ. Trimming cost V 8 bases and J 8 bases; bases outside gene matches: 7. CDR3 coding DNA: TGCGCCAGTAGTAGCGGGTACGATGAGCAGTTCTTC. Its translation: CASSSGYDEQFF. Based on the CDR3 plus reference TRBV5-1 and TRBJ2-1, the full variable domain is KAGVTQTPRYLIKTRGQQVTLSCSPISGHRSVSWYQQTPGQGLQFLFEYFSETQRNKGNFPGRFSGRQFSNSRSEMNVSTLELGDSALYLCASSSGYDEQFFGPGTRLTVL.

The J gene is TRBJ1-2, the V gene TRBV19; D unclear. The V and J ends lost 2 bases and 8 bases respectively, with 12 bases between them. The CDR3 is made up of 13 amino acids. Per germline, CDR1 LNHDA and CDR2 SQIVND (reference sequence). The CDR3 loop is CASSIPRRGGYTF. In DNA, the CDR3 is TGTGCCAGTAGTATACCCCGCCGAGGGGGCTACACCTTC.

The gene calls are TRBV10-3 and TRBJ2-7, with 8 bases lining up with TRBD2. The CDR3 spans 17 residues. Losses at the gene ends were 0 bases for V and 3 bases for J; bases not matched to a gene: 10. The germline V gene has CDR1 ENHRY and CDR2 SYGVKD. CDR3 in amino acids: CAISESVTGGPNYEQYF. For the CDR3, the DNA is TGTGCCATCAGTGAGTCGGTAACGGGAGGGCCTAACTACGAGCAGTACTTC.

The chain is built from TRBV9 and TRBJ1-2; no firm D call. CDR1 is SGDLS and CDR2 is YYNGEE in the germline V gene. This CDR3 region has 15 residues. V gave up 1 base and J gave up 0 bases, with 10 bases separating them. Here the CDR3 DNA reads TGTGCCAGCAGCGTAAACCAAGATACTAACTATGGCTACACCTTC. Translated, it gives CASSVNQDTNYGYTF.

J is TRBJ2-1 and V is TRBV3-1 (or the pseudogene TRBV3-2); 8 bases align to TRBD2. CDR3 length: 15 residues. The germline V gene encodes CDR1 LGHDT and CDR2 YNNKEL (reference sequence). The ends lost 4 bases at V and 7 bases at J; junction bases unmatched: 9. The CDR3 loop is CASSPVVAGINEQFF. The CDR3 nucleotides are TGTGCCAGCAGCCCCGTGGTAGCGGGGATAAATGAGCAGTTCTTC.

This chain joins TRBV2 and TRBJ2-7; D is unclear. V was cut by 6 bases and J by 2 bases, with 17 bases left in between. The CDR3 spans 15 residues. From germline, CDR1 is SNHLY and CDR2 FYNNEI. CDR3 nucleotide sequence: TGTGCCAGCAGCCCTAGAACCATTGTGACCTACGAGCAGTACTTC. The encoded protein is CASSPRTIVTYEQYF. The variable domain in full, with the rest retrieved from reference TRBV2 and TRBJ2-7, is EPEVTQTPSHQVTQMGQEVILRCVPISNHLYFYWYRQILGQKVEFLVSFYNNEISEKSEIFDDQFSVERPDGSNFTLKIRSTKLEDSAMYFCASSPRTIVTYEQYFGPGTRLTVT.

This rearrangement joins TRBV19 to TRBJ1-2; unclear D gene. This CDR3 is built from 14 residues. The V gene's germline CDR1 is LNHDA and CDR2 SQIVND (reference sequence). V was pared by 2 bases and J by 4 bases, with 11 bases between. This CDR3 is CASSINAGPYGYTF. The CDR3, as DNA: TGTGCCAGTAGTATAAATGCAGGCCCCTATGGCTACACCTTC.

The V and J genes are TRBV5-1 and TRBJ2-1; D not resolved. In germline, CDR1 is SGHRS, CDR2 YFSETQ. The CDR3 is made up of 13 amino acids. Trimming removed 5 bases at V and 6 bases at J, with 12 bases between. The CDR3 nucleotides are TGCGCCAGCAGGGCCTCGGGTTTCAATGAGCAGTTCTTC. This gives the protein CASRASGFNEQFF.

The V and J genes are TRBV14 and TRBJ2-3, with 9 bases aligning to TRBD2. CDR1 is SGHDN and CDR2 is FVKESK in the germline V gene. The CDR3 spans 17 residues. J gave up 4 bases and V 2 bases, and 10 bases lay outside the gene matches. Here the CDR3 reads CASSQSIWRGGPDTQYF. CDR3 DNA: TGTGCCAGCAGCCAATCGATTTGGCGGGGGGGCCCAGATACGCAGTATTTT.